The 32 T cell receptor beta chains given below trace back to one sample, sequenced in a study of cytomegalovirus exposure and HLA in healthy donors. Vbeta (60) and Jbeta (13) primers were used in the PCR. Clones were sequenced by immunoSEQ multiplex PCR, and TCRdb holds only the in-frame ones, with some missing. The sample lists roughly 100,000 clones; 60% to 85% were seen once. The material sequenced was PBMCs. These receptors were obtained from a woman in her thirties or forties in good health and CMV-seronegative.

This clone was seen once. This sequence joins TRBV2 and TRBJ2-7; D not resolved. Trimming took off 3 bases at V and 5 bases at J, with 11 bases between the two ends. CDR1 is SNHLY and CDR2 is FYNNEI in the germline V gene. The CDR3 covers 13 residues. The CDR3 region has the DNA TGTGCCAGCAGTGATTTGGGCGTCCACGAGCAGTACTTC. It translates to CASSDLGVHEQYF.

This sequence joins TRBV7-2 and TRBJ2-7, with a tentative D call TRBD1 (6 bases). CDR3 length: 12 amino acids. The V gene lost 6 bases and the J gene lost 6 bases, with 12 bases spanning the gap. Germline values: CDR1 SGHTA, CDR2 FQGNSA. CDR3 nucleotide sequence: TGTGCCAGCAGATCAGGACAGCGCGAGCAGTACTTC. As protein: CASRSGQREQYF. The whole variable domain, filled in from reference TRBV7-2 and TRBJ2-7, reads GAGVSQSPSNKVTEKGKDVELRCDPISGHTALYWYRQSLGQGLEFLIYFQGNSAPDKSGLPSDRFSAERTGGSVSTLTIQRTQQEDSAVYLCASRSGQREQYFGPGTRLTVT.

J is TRBJ1-1 and V is TRBV19; tentative D call: TRBD1 (5 bases). This CDR3 comprises 12 residues. The V end lost 6 bases, the J end lost 10 bases, and 15 bases lay between the germline ends. Germline lookup yields CDR1 LNHDA and CDR2 SQIVND (reference sequence). The CDR3 region is CASSQSGYPAFF. CDR3 nucleotide sequence: TGTGCCAGTAGCCAATCAGGGTACCCAGCTTTCTTT.

CDR3 sequence reads: CASSPQGGGYNEQFF. The CDR3 bases are TGCGCCAGCAGCCCACAGGGAGGGGGTTACAATGAGCAGTTCTTC. V usage is TRBV4-3 and J usage is TRBJ2-1, with D tentatively TRBD2 (7 bases). The germline V gene encodes CDR1 LGHNA and CDR2 YSLEER. The CDR3 has 15 residues. Deletions cut 4 bases from V and 4 bases from J, with 14 bases between.

The V call is TRBV30, the J call TRBJ2-5; 12 positions match TRBD1. CDR3 length: 15 residues. Germline assignment: CDR1 GTSNPN and CDR2 SVGIG (reference sequence). With 3 bases clipped from V and 3 bases from J, the junction kept 5 bases outside the gene matches. CDR3 sequence reads: CAWSRDRGRKETQYF. The CDR3 DNA reads as TGTGCCTGGAGCCGGGACAGGGGGCGGAAAGAGACCCAGTACTTC.

The chain employs TRBV5-1 and TRBJ1-1; 9 bases are shared with TRBD1. Germline V lookup: CDR1 SGHRS, CDR2 YFSETQ. The CDR3 loop spans 13 amino acids. V dropped 5 bases and J dropped 11; count of bases not matched to a gene: 10. CDR3 protein: CASSSYRGRDAFF. CDR3 nucleotide sequence: TGCGCCAGCAGTTCTTACAGGGGGCGCGACGCTTTCTTT. The variable domain in full, completed from reference TRBV5-1 and TRBJ1-1, reads KAGVTQTPRYLIKTRGQQVTLSCSPISGHRSVSWYQQTPGQGLQFLFEYFSETQRNKGNFPGRFSGRQFSNSRSEMNVSTLELGDSALYLCASSSYRGRDAFFGQGTRLTVV.

V is TRBV18 and J is TRBJ1-1, with 11 bases fitting TRBD1. The CDR3 is 19 amino acids. The ends lost 1 base at V and 5 bases at J; junction bases unmatched: 15. Germline CDR1 is KGHSH and CDR2 is LQKENI. CDR3 loop: CASSPQRGQGAGGLTEAFF. As DNA, the CDR3 is TGTGCCAGCTCACCACAACGAGGACAGGGGGCAGGAGGGTTGACTGAAGCTTTCTTT.

This clone has a handful of counts. This chain uses TRBV30 with TRBJ2-7, with D hard to call. Germline CDR1 and CDR2: GTSNPN and SVGIG (reference sequence). The CDR3 consists of 11 residues. Trimming removed 2 bases at V and 6 bases at J, with 8 bases between. DNA of the CDR3: TGTGCCTGGAGTAAGAGGTTCGAGCAGTACTTC. Protein: CAWSKRFEQYF.

The chain employs TRBV5-1 and TRBJ2-3, with 7 bases matching TRBD2. The CDR3 is 14 residues long. With V trimmed by 3 bases and J by 0 bases, 1 base remained unmatched. Germline CDR1 is SGHRS and CDR2 is YFSETQ. The CDR3 loop is CASSWGGSTDTQYF. In DNA, the CDR3 is TGCGCCAGCAGCTGGGGGGGGAGCACAGATACGCAGTATTTT.

V and J are TRBV4-2 and TRBJ1-1, with a tentative D call TRBD1 (5 bases). Trimming cost V 4 bases and J 2 bases, with 14 bases left between them. Germline CDR1 is LGHNA and CDR2 is YNFKEQ. The CDR3 runs to 15 residues. The CDR3 DNA follows: TGTGCCAGCAGCCTGTCGGGGGAGCGAAACACTGAAGCTTTCTTT. Residues: CASSLSGERNTEAFF.

The chain employs TRBV5-6 and TRBJ2-3; TRBD2 agrees at 15 bases. Germline assignment: CDR1 SGHDT and CDR2 YYEEEE. After removal of 2 bases from V and 4 bases from J, the junction contained 2 bases not matched to a gene. CDR3 length: 16 residues. The CDR3 sequence: CASSFRTSGGADTQYF. For the CDR3, the DNA is TGTGCCAGCAGCTTTAGGACTAGCGGGGGGGCAGATACGCAGTATTTT. Looking up the rest from reference TRBV5-6 and TRBJ2-3 gives the full variable domain: DAGVTQSPTHLIKTRGQQVTLRCSPKSGHDTVSWYQQALGQGPQFIFQYYEEEERQRGNFPDRFSGHQFPNYSSELNVNALLLGDSALYLCASSFRTSGGADTQYFGPGTRLTVL.

The chain uses TRBV29-1 and TRBJ1-2, with D perhaps matching TRBD1 (5 bases). Trimming took off 4 bases at V and 7 bases at J, with 31 bases between the two ends. Germline loops: CDR1 SQVTM, CDR2 ANQGSEA. The CDR3 covers 18 residues. In nucleotides, the CDR3 is TGCAGCGTTGTGGGCGGGCCTGCGGGGGGACCAAAAGGCAGTGGCTACACCTTC. The encoded protein is CSVVGGPAGGPKGSGYTF.

This chain links TRBV7-9 with TRBJ2-7; tentatively, D is TRBD2 (6 bases). From germline, CDR1 is SEHNR and CDR2 FQNEAQ (reference sequence). V shed 3 bases and J shed 1 base, with 10 bases lying between them. There are 14 residues in the CDR3. The CDR3 bases are TGTGCCAGCAGCTTGCGGGACGATTCCTACGAGCAGTACTTC. It encodes CASSLRDDSYEQYF.

This chain joins TRBV7-8 and TRBJ1-4; D ambiguous. V gave up 3 bases and J gave up 8 bases, with 10 bases separating them. CDR3 length: 13 amino acids. The germline V gene has CDR1 SGHVS and CDR2 FQNEAQ. CDR3: CASSLRAREKLFF. CDR3 bases: TGTGCCAGCAGCTTGAGGGCAAGGGAAAAACTGTTTTTT.

The chain combines TRBV27 with TRBJ2-7; TRBD2 is a possible D gene (8 bases). V was pared by 5 bases and J by 6 bases, with 17 bases between. Germline loops: CDR1 MNHEY, CDR2 SMNVEV (reference sequence). This CDR3 spans 14 amino acids. In DNA form, the CDR3 reads TGTGCCAGCAGTCCCGGGAGGGGGCACTCCGAGCAGTACTTC. It yields the protein CASSPGRGHSEQYF.

The chain has TRBV27 and TRBJ2-7, with TRBD1 identical over 8 bases. The CDR3 extends over 16 amino acids. Trimming removed 6 bases from V and 0 bases from J; junction bases left unmatched: 10. CDR1 is MNHEY, CDR2 SMNVEV, per germline (reference sequence). The CDR3 nucleotides are TGTGCCAGCAGGGGATGGACAGGGCGAAGCTCCTACGAGCAGTACTTC. It translates to CASRGWTGRSSYEQYF.

The J gene is TRBJ1-1, the V gene TRBV27; D is undetermined. Deletions cut 3 bases from V and 1 base from J, with 6 bases between. Looked up from germline, CDR1 is MNHEY and CDR2 is SMNVEV (reference sequence). This CDR3 spans 13 amino acids. Written as DNA, the CDR3 is TGTGCCAGCAGTTTGACGGGGAACACTGAAGCTTTCTTT. Encoded protein: CASSLTGNTEAFF.

This clone was seen just once. V gene TRBV19 combines with J gene TRBJ2-5, with D maybe TRBD2 (7 bases). This CDR3 region has 14 residues. The germline V gene has CDR1 LNHDA and CDR2 SQIVND (reference sequence). Between the trimmed V and J ends, which lost 8 bases and 2 bases, there was a span of 15 bases. CDR3 sequence (DNA): TGTGCCAGTTTCGGCGGGGGCTTACAAGAGACCCAGTACTTC. The encoded protein is CASFGGGLQETQYF.

A remark on this clone: The junction does not match germline at one end; this may be a read error. This sample includes further DNA sequences coding for the same CDR3. CDR3 protein: CASSLVAGEETQYF. The DNA for the CDR3 is TGTGCCAGCAGCTTGGTAGCGGGGGAAGAAACCCAGTACTTC. The V call is TRBV5-4, the J call TRBJ2-5; 9 bases are shared with TRBD2. CDR3 length: 14 residues. The V gene's germline CDR1 is SGHNT and CDR2 YYREEE (reference sequence).

This chain connects TRBV5-6 to TRBJ1-1; D remains unclear. Trimming shortened V by 2 bases and J by 1 base, and 12 bases separated the two germline ends. CDR3 size: 15 residues. Per germline, CDR1 SGHDT and CDR2 YYEEEE. CDR3 in DNA: TGTGCCAGCAGCTTTAGAGTGAGGCAGAACACTGAAGCTTTCTTT. Its protein product is CASSFRVRQNTEAFF.

The chain recombines TRBV11-2 with TRBJ1-5; D gene unclear. Germline lookup yields CDR1 SGHAT and CDR2 FQNNGV. The CDR3 spans 14 residues. The V end was cut by 1 base, the J end by 4 bases, with 8 bases between. Here the CDR3 DNA reads TGTGCCAGCAGCTTAGGTCACCAGAATCAGCCCCAGCATTTT. It is translated as CASSLGHQNQPQHF.

This sequence joins TRBV6-1 and TRBJ1-5; D may be TRBD1 (5 bases). CDR1 and CDR2 (germline): MNHNS, SASEGT. The CDR3 is made up of 15 amino acids. V gave up 3 bases and J gave up 6 bases, with 15 bases separating them. This CDR3 is CASSEGGGRIQPQHF. CDR3 coding DNA: TGTGCCAGCAGTGAGGGGGGAGGGAGGATTCAGCCCCAGCATTTT.

The rearrangement links TRBV7-2 to TRBJ1-1; D not resolved. Germline lookup yields CDR1 SGHTA and CDR2 FQGNSA. This CDR3 comprises 13 residues. V was clipped by 4 bases and J by 11 bases, with 17 bases between them. The CDR3: CASSSGRGWEAFF. Here the CDR3 DNA reads TGTGCCAGCAGCTCCGGACGAGGCTGGGAGGCTTTCTTT.

The chain combines TRBV7-9 with TRBJ2-3, with D perhaps TRBD2 (6 bases). V dropped 3 bases and J dropped 5 bases, with 12 bases sitting between them. Germline V gene data show CDR1 as SEHNR and CDR2 as FQNEAQ (reference sequence). This CDR3 is 14 amino acids long. The CDR3 sequence is CASSFSGVGDTQYF. The CDR3, as DNA: TGTGCCAGCAGCTTCTCGGGGGTAGGAGATACGCAGTATTTT.

This clone was seen once. The chain employs TRBV5-8 and TRBJ1-6; D is ambiguous. CDR1 is SGHTS, CDR2 YDEGEE, per germline. This CDR3 has 14 residues. V lost 4 bases to trimming and J lost 11 bases, with 16 bases between them. CDR3 bases: TGTGCCAGCAGCCGTCACGGGGTCAGTGCACCCCTCCACTTT. This sequence encodes CASSRHGVSAPLHF.

The chain employs TRBV18 and TRBJ1-2; no firm D call. CDR1 and CDR2 from the germline V gene are KGHSH and LQKENI. Deletions cut 3 bases from V and 3 bases from J, with 14 bases between. This CDR3 has 15 residues. The CDR3 DNA is TGTGCCAGCTCACCTGCGGTCGGAGGGTACTATGGCTACACCTTC. It specifies CASSPAVGGYYGYTF.

This chain connects TRBV2 to TRBJ1-3, with 9 bases identical to TRBD1. CDR3 length: 14 residues. Germline CDR1 and CDR2: SNHLY and FYNNEI. The V segment lost 4 bases and the J segment 2 bases; nucleotides outside the gene matches: 0. CDR3 in amino acids: CASSGDRAGNTIYF. The CDR3 nucleotides are TGTGCCAGCAGTGGGGACAGGGCTGGAAACACCATATATTTT.

The chain uses TRBV7-6 and TRBJ1-1; D not resolved. The CDR3 contains 12 residues. The germline CDR1 and CDR2 sequences are SGHVS and FNYEAQ. V gave up 5 bases and J gave up 7 bases, with 11 bases separating them. The CDR3 sequence: CASSHREDEAFF. Written as DNA, the CDR3 is TGTGCCAGCAGCCATCGGGAGGATGAAGCTTTCTTT. Supplemented by reference TRBV7-6 and TRBJ1-1, the full variable domain reads GAGVSQSPRYKVTKRGQDVALRCDPISGHVSLYWYRQALGQGPEFLTYFNYEAQQDKSGLPNDRFSAERPEGSISTLTIQRTEQRDSAMYRCASSHREDEAFFGQGTRLTVV.

This clone has only one observation. The chain employs TRBV13 and TRBJ2-1, with 13 bases that match TRBD2. Germline assignment: CDR1 PRHDT and CDR2 FYEKMQ (reference sequence). Germline trimming cut 0 bases from V and 4 bases from J; bases unmatched to any gene: 0. The CDR3 is made up of 16 amino acids. The CDR3 DNA sequence: TGTGCCAGCAGCTTAGGGACTAGCGGGGGGTACAATGAGCAGTTCTTC. Residues: CASSLGTSGGYNEQFF.

The genes are TRBV7-8 and TRBJ2-2; D is unclear. Trimming pared 5 bases from V and 6 bases from J, leaving 7 bases between. Germline-derived CDR1 and CDR2 are SGHVS and FQNEAQ. The CDR3 sequence is 12 residues long. Written as DNA, the CDR3 is TGTGCCAGCAGCACTGATCCCGGGGAGCTGTTTTTT. Translation: CASSTDPGELFF.

The chain uses TRBV5-6 and TRBJ1-2; TRBD1 matches 7 bases. Germline V gene data show CDR1 as SGHDT and CDR2 as YYEEEE. V lost 4 bases and J lost 7; bases outside the gene matches: 7. The CDR3 totals 13 residues. CDR3 bases: TGTGCCAGCAGCCAGACAGGGACCTCTGGCTACACCTTC. Encoded protein: CASSQTGTSGYTF.

This clone has only a few counts. The genes are TRBV6-4 and TRBJ2-1, with D maybe TRBD2 (5 bases). Trimming removed 7 bases at V and 0 bases at J, with 13 bases between. Looked up from germline, CDR1 is MRHNA and CDR2 is SNTAGT. CDR3 length: 15 amino acids. CDR3 DNA sequence: TGTGCCAGCAAACCGGACTGGAGCTCCTACAATGAGCAGTTCTTC. Protein product: CASKPDWSSYNEQFF.